The 29 T cell receptor beta chains reported below all come from one sample, sequenced in a study of blood T cell repertoires in COVID-19. The assay was immunoSEQ multiplex PCR, and TCRdb's table has in-frame clones only and misses some. The top ten clones hold 4% to 5% of a sample with more than 300,000 clones, 70% to 90% of them seen once. The specimen sequenced was PBMCs or T cells enriched from blood (not recorded which). The receptors here all came from a man in his thirties or forties who had recovered from COVID-19.

V and J are TRBV15 and TRBJ2-7; possible D gene TRBD1, 6 bases. This CDR3 is built from 17 residues. Per the germline V gene, CDR1 is LNHNV and CDR2 is YYDKDF (reference sequence). Trimming stripped 0 bases from V and 0 bases from J, with 15 bases between. The CDR3 here is CATSRDLGARSSYEQYF. The CDR3 DNA sequence: TGTGCCACCAGCAGAGATTTGGGGGCCAGGAGCTCCTACGAGCAGTACTTC.

This chain joins TRBV19 and TRBJ2-7; 12 bases fit TRBD1. Germline-derived CDR1 and CDR2 are LNHDA and SQIVND (reference sequence). V gave up 9 bases and J gave up 7 bases; unmatched junction bases: 13. This CDR3 comprises 15 residues. The CDR3 region has the DNA TGTGCCAGGGGGAACCCGGGACAGGGGGCGAGAGAGCAGTACTTC. Protein: CARGNPGQGAREQYF.

The J gene is TRBJ1-2, the V gene TRBV12-3 or TRBV12-4; 10 bases line up with TRBD1. The CDR3 is made up of 13 amino acids. V lost 5 bases, J lost 7 bases, and 4 bases stayed unmatched. This chain's CDR3 is CASSRDRGFGYTF. In nucleotides, the CDR3 is TGTGCCAGCAGTCGGGACAGGGGTTTTGGCTACACCTTC.

The genes are TRBV9 and TRBJ2-6; perhaps TRBD1 as D (6 bases). V dropped 2 bases and J dropped 0 bases, with 9 bases sitting between them. The CDR3 covers 16 residues. Germline lookup yields CDR1 SGDLS and CDR2 YYNGEE. CDR3 nucleotides: TGTGCCAGCAGCGTTTTAGGGGGCTCTGGGGCCAACGTCCTGACTTTC. This sequence encodes CASSVLGGSGANVLTF. The full variable domain, rest sourced from reference TRBV9 and TRBJ2-6, is DSGVTQTPKHLITATGQRVTLRCSPRSGDLSVYWYQQSLDQGLQFLIQYYNGEERAKGNILERFSAQQFPDLHSELNLSSLELGDSALYFCASSVLGGSGANVLTFGAGSRLTVL.

The chain carries TRBV6-6 and TRBJ2-6; TRBD2 matches at 15 bases. The germline V gene encodes CDR1 MNHNY and CDR2 SVGAGI (reference sequence). This CDR3 region has 19 residues. V trimming: 6 bases; J trimming: 0 bases; junction bases outside the gene matches: 6. The CDR3 protein is CASSPGLAGGSSGANVLTF. DNA of the CDR3: TGTGCCAGCAGCCCGGGACTAGCGGGAGGAAGCTCTGGGGCCAACGTCCTGACTTTC.

This rearrangement joins TRBV2 to TRBJ2-2, with D possibly being TRBD2 (7 bases). Germline assignment: CDR1 SNHLY and CDR2 FYNNEI. The CDR3 is 16 residues long. V lost 7 bases and J 4 bases, leaving 19 bases between the germline ends. The CDR3 spells CASTGGGARGTGELFF. CDR3 nucleotide sequence: TGTGCCAGCACGGGGGGCGGGGCGCGAGGCACCGGGGAGCTGTTTTTT.

This chain links TRBV7-9 with TRBJ2-7; no firm D call. Trimming pared 5 bases from V and 4 bases from J, leaving 12 bases between. The CDR3 runs 13 residues. Germline V gene lookup returns CDR1 SEHNR and CDR2 FQNEAQ (reference sequence). The CDR3 bases are TGTGCCAGCAGCCCTAGTGCCAATTACGAGCAGTACTTC. Its translation: CASSPSANYEQYF.

The chain couples TRBV18 to TRBJ2-7; 7 nucleotides match TRBD1. In germline, CDR1 is KGHSH, CDR2 LQKENI. Trimming cost V 4 bases and J 0 bases; bases outside gene matches: 3. CDR3 length: 14 residues. CDR3 coding DNA: TGTGCCAGCTCACGACGGGACAGCTCCTACGAGCAGTACTTC. This sequence encodes CASSRRDSSYEQYF.

About this clone: Other DNA sequences in the same sample also yield this CDR3. The chain links TRBV6-5 to TRBJ1-6, with D uncertain. CDR1 MNHEY and CDR2 SVGAGI come from the germline V gene. There are 14 residues in the CDR3. Trimming stripped 5 bases from V and 5 bases from J, with 10 bases between. CDR3 sequence reads: CASSSPRDNSPLHF. The CDR3 bases are TGTGCCAGCAGTAGCCCGCGGGATAATTCACCCCTCCACTTT.

The chain is built from TRBV4-1 and TRBJ1-2, with TRBD1 as a possible D gene (6 bases). The V gene's germline CDR1 is MGHRA and CDR2 YSYEKL. CDR3 length: 16 residues. V shed 1 base and J shed 10 bases, with 22 bases lying between them. The CDR3 DNA is TGCGCCAGCAGCCAAGCAGCCCCCCGGGGGGGCGGTATCTACACCTTC. Translating it yields CASSQAAPRGGGIYTF.

The rearrangement links TRBV4-1 to TRBJ1-4, with 10 nucleotides matching TRBD1. Looked up from germline, CDR1 is MGHRA and CDR2 is YSYEKL. V lost 4 bases and J lost 7; bases outside the gene matches: 3. There are 14 residues in the CDR3. CDR3 DNA: TGCGCCAGCAGCCTAGGACAGGGGGGTGAAAAACTGTTTTTT. Translation: CASSLGQGGEKLFF.

The chain uses TRBV11-2 and TRBJ2-5, with TRBD2 matching over 7 bases. Germline V lookup: CDR1 SGHAT, CDR2 FQNNGV. V lost 4 bases and J lost 5; bases outside the gene matches: 7. The CDR3 is made up of 14 amino acids. CDR3 in amino acids: CASSSILGGETQYF. As DNA, the CDR3 is TGTGCCAGCAGCTCCATCCTCGGGGGGGAGACCCAGTACTTC.

The J gene is TRBJ2-7, the V gene TRBV10-3; the match to TRBD1 covers 8 bases. This CDR3 has 12 residues. The ends lost 5 bases at V and 6 bases at J; junction bases unmatched: 3. The V gene's germline CDR1 is ENHRY and CDR2 SYGVKD. CDR3 loop: CAISRQGREQYF. The CDR3, as DNA: TGTGCCATCAGTAGACAGGGGCGCGAGCAGTACTTC.

V gene TRBV7-2 combines with J gene TRBJ1-6; TRBD1 aligns across 7 bases. The CDR3 consists of 16 residues. J gave up 1 base and V 5 bases, and 5 bases lay outside the gene matches. Germline assignment: CDR1 SGHTA and CDR2 FQGNSA. The CDR3: CASSIGQVSYNSPLHF. In DNA form, the CDR3 reads TGTGCCAGCAGCATCGGACAGGTGTCCTATAATTCACCCCTCCACTTT.

Turning to this clone: At the DNA level, this CDR3 is encoded by other sequences in the same sample as well. The CDR3 DNA reads TGTGCCAGCAGCTTAGTAGGGGGCAACACTGAAGCTTTCTTT. Translated, it gives CASSLVGGNTEAFF. The rearrangement joins TRBV11-2 to TRBJ1-1, with TRBD1 matching over 7 bases. The CDR3 has 14 residues. Germline CDR1 is SGHAT and CDR2 is FQNNGV. V lost 1 base and J lost 2; bases outside the gene matches: 1.

This rearrangement joins TRBV10-3 to TRBJ1-5; TRBD1 matches at 9 bases. The CDR3 contains 14 residues. Germline CDR1 ENHRY, CDR2 SYGVKD. V lost 5 bases and J lost 6; bases outside the gene matches: 5. The CDR3 region is CAISLTGGVQPQHF. As DNA, the CDR3 is TGTGCCATCAGTTTAACAGGGGGCGTTCAGCCCCAGCATTTT.

This chain connects TRBV28 to TRBJ2-7, with 11 positions matching TRBD1. Germline V gene data show CDR1 as MDHEN and CDR2 as SYDVKM. The CDR3 contains 14 residues. With 4 bases clipped from V and 3 bases from J, the junction kept 2 bases outside the gene matches. The CDR3 loop is CASSSGTGGYEQYF. The CDR3 DNA reads TGTGCCAGCAGTTCCGGGACAGGGGGCTACGAGCAGTACTTC.

This chain links TRBV9 with TRBJ2-6; D perhaps matches TRBD2 (5 bases). V was pared by 4 bases and J by 0 bases, with 11 bases between. Germline CDR1 SGDLS, CDR2 YYNGEE. The length of the CDR3 is 16 residues. The CDR3 DNA reads as TGTGCCAGCAGCCCATATAGCGTCTCTGGGGCCAACGTCCTGACTTTC. It is translated as CASSPYSVSGANVLTF.

The chain joins TRBV7-6 to TRBJ1-4; tentatively, D is TRBD1 (6 bases). The V end was cut by 3 bases, the J end by 7 bases, with 18 bases between. Germline CDR1 SGHVS, CDR2 FNYEAQ. The CDR3 extends over 16 amino acids. The CDR3 loop is CASSFSLEQQGEKLFF. CDR3 sequence (DNA): TGTGCCAGCAGCTTCTCGTTGGAACAACAGGGTGAAAAACTGTTTTTT.

The chain employs TRBV14 and TRBJ2-1; a weak D match, TRBD2 (5 bases). This CDR3 is 17 amino acids long. Germline assignment: CDR1 SGHDN and CDR2 FVKESK. V dropped 0 bases and J dropped 2 bases, with 14 bases sitting between them. CDR3 in DNA: TGTGCCAGCAGCCAAGACCCCCTAGCATTTCCCTACAATGAGCAGTTCTTC. This sequence encodes CASSQDPLAFPYNEQFF.

The chain joins TRBV19 to TRBJ2-5; 7 nucleotides line up with TRBD1. CDR1 is LNHDA, CDR2 SQIVND, per germline (reference sequence). The CDR3 loop spans 15 amino acids. With V trimmed by 1 base and J by 3 bases, 5 bases remained unmatched. Here the CDR3 DNA reads TGTGCCAGTAGTATAGGCTACACAGGGGAAGAGACCCAGTACTTC. It specifies CASSIGYTGEETQYF.

This clone occurred once. The CDR3 loop is CAWSLAGRRDTDTQYF. In DNA, the CDR3 is TGTGCCTGGAGCCTTGCCGGGAGGCGCGACACAGATACGCAGTATTTT. The J gene is TRBJ2-3, the V gene TRBV30, with 7 bases identical to TRBD2. Germline loops: CDR1 GTSNPN, CDR2 SVGIG (reference sequence). Trimming at V came to 3 bases and at J to 2 bases, leaving 11 bases not matched to a gene. The CDR3 is 16 residues long.

V gene TRBV11-2 combines with J gene TRBJ2-2, with D possibly being TRBD2 (5 bases). Per germline, CDR1 SGHAT and CDR2 FQNNGV. The CDR3 extends over 15 amino acids. Trimming cost V 1 base and J 3 bases, with 9 bases left between them. The CDR3 DNA reads TGTGCCAGCAGCTTAGTCGGGGATTACACCGGGGAGCTGTTTTTT. Translating gives CASSLVGDYTGELFF.

The chain employs TRBV5-3 and TRBJ2-7; the D is unclear. TRBV5-3 is an open reading frame, and its role is uncertain. The CDR3 runs 15 residues. Between the trimmed V and J ends, which lost 4 bases and 3 bases, there was a span of 17 bases. CDR3 in DNA: TGTGCCAGAAGCGTGAACCCAGGAAATGGCTACGAGCAGTACTTC. It translates to CARSVNPGNGYEQYF.

This rearrangement joins TRBV5-4 to TRBJ1-6; D is undetermined. V lost 7 bases and J 0 bases, leaving 11 bases between the germline ends. The V gene's germline CDR1 is SGHNT and CDR2 YYREEE (reference sequence). The CDR3 has 15 residues. This chain's CDR3 is CASARGSSYNSPLHF. The CDR3 nucleotides are TGTGCCAGCGCCCGAGGGAGCTCCTATAATTCACCCCTCCACTTT.

Details on this clone: Other nucleotide sequences from this sample produce the same CDR3. CDR3: CASSLSVSGNTIYF. CDR3 DNA sequence: TGCGCCAGCAGCTTGTCGGTCTCTGGAAACACCATATATTTT. The chain employs TRBV5-1 and TRBJ1-3; D unresolved. The germline V and J ends were trimmed by 1 base and 0 bases, with 5 bases remaining between them. This CDR3 is 14 amino acids long. Germline loops: CDR1 SGHRS, CDR2 YFSETQ.

This clone is a singleton in its sample. This chain connects TRBV6-5 to TRBJ2-1, with 8 nucleotides matching TRBD2. J lost 3 bases, V lost 0 bases, and 4 bases had no gene match. The CDR3 is 16 residues long. Germline V CDR1 and CDR2: MNHEY, SVGAGI. CDR3 nucleotides: TGTGCCAGCAGTTACTCGCTAGCGGGCGACTACAATGAGCAGTTCTTC. It translates to CASSYSLAGDYNEQFF.

The chain employs TRBV5-4 and TRBJ2-5; possible D gene TRBD1, 6 bases. CDR1 is SGHNT and CDR2 is YYREEE in the germline V gene (reference sequence). This CDR3 is built from 16 residues. V was pared by 2 bases and J by 4 bases, with 18 bases between. This CDR3 is CASSFNTLGAGETQYF. In DNA, the CDR3 is TGTGCCAGCAGCTTTAATACTCTGGGGGCAGGAGAGACCCAGTACTTC.

In its sample, this clone was seen a few times. V is TRBV5-1 and J is TRBJ1-6; 9 bases agree with TRBD1. CDR3 size: 16 residues. Per germline, CDR1 SGHRS and CDR2 YFSETQ. Germline trimming cut 0 bases from V and 6 bases from J; bases unmatched to any gene: 4. Here the CDR3 reads CASSLEATGGNSPLHF. The CDR3 region has the DNA TGCGCCAGCAGCTTGGAAGCGACAGGGGGTAATTCACCCCTCCACTTT.